The clone carrying this T cell receptor beta chain has only a few counts. Its antigen is currently unknown. The source of the sample is a study of OX40 agonist ivuxolimab in advanced cancers. About the study: The patients received ivuxolimab by intravenous route every 2 weeks at 0.01 to 10 mg/kg. Partial responses were achieved by three patients, of whom one had hepatocellular carcinoma and two had cutaneous melanoma. Broader study findings: Clonal expansion among partial responders at 0.1-3.0 mg/kg ranked near the lowest. Low normalized clonal expansion also occurred in some nonresponding patients.

Assay: immunoSEQ multiplex PCR; the TCRdb copy retains only in-frame clones and omits some. The sample records tens of thousands of clones, about four fifths being singletons. Germline lookup yields CDR1 MDHEN and CDR2 SYDVKM. Trimming stripped 2 bases from V and 5 bases from J, with 9 bases between. This CDR3 comprises 13 residues. The TCR originated in an adult with an advanced solid tumor such as melanoma, head and neck, liver or kidney cancer. This chain joins TRBV28 and TRBJ1-2; no reliable D call. Sequences were derived from CD4+ or CD8+ T cells sorted from blood, sampled in a trial of the OX40 agonist ivuxolimab. CDR3 sequence (DNA): TGTGCCAGCAGTTTAGCCATCATTTATGGCTACACCTTC. Protein product: CASSLAIIYGYTF.